What follows are 20 T cell receptor beta chains derived from one specimen sequenced in a study of T cells in Graves' hyperthyroidism and ophthalmopathy. RNA transcripts gave rise to amplified TCR beta CDR3 regions. First-round RT-PCR of the TCR CDR3 relied on the HTBI primer set. TCRdb re-analysed the multiplex PCR reads in MiXCR, keeping a single row per CDR3 protein. The data contain around 300,000 distinct CDR3 sequences, around 20% of them singletons. The sequenced material came from blood. All receptors come from a man over 45 with Graves' ophthalmopathy.

This clonotype was seen a few times. CDR3 sequence (DNA): TGTGCCAGCACTTCGGCTTTAGGGAACCAAGAGACCCAGTACTTC. Protein: CASTSALGNQETQYF. V usage is TRBV12-3 or TRBV12-4 and J usage is TRBJ2-5; D is unclear. Trimming shortened V by 7 bases and J by 0 bases, and 15 bases separated the two germline ends. CDR3 length: 15 residues.

This clonotype has just a few counts. This rearrangement joins TRBV14 to TRBJ2-6, with D perhaps matching TRBD2 (6 bases). Trimming took 1 base from V and 4 from J, leaving 11 bases between them. The germline gives CDR1 SGHDN, CDR2 FVKESK. The CDR3 loop spans 16 amino acids. CDR3 DNA sequence: TGTGCCAGCAGCCAAGGGAGGGGATCCGGGGCCAACGTCCTGACTTTC. Translation gives CASSQGRGSGANVLTF.

This clonotype was seen at least ten times. V gene TRBV7-8 combines with J gene TRBJ2-7; D uncertain. Per the germline V gene, CDR1 is SGHVS and CDR2 is FQNEAQ. The V and J ends lost 1 base and 1 base respectively, with 8 bases between them. The CDR3 extends over 14 amino acids. The DNA of the CDR3 is TGTGCCAGCAGCTTAGTTTCGGTGTCCTACGAGCAGTACTTC. Translating it yields CASSLVSVSYEQYF.

This clonotype was seen many times. The chain carries TRBV28 and TRBJ2-5, with TRBD2 matching 14 bases. Germline-derived CDR1 and CDR2 are MDHEN and SYDVKM. This CDR3 spans 15 amino acids. The V gene end was trimmed by 8 bases and the J gene end by 4 bases; junction bases not matched to a gene: 6. CDR3 region: CASWGLAGVGETQYF. The CDR3 DNA reads as TGTGCCAGCTGGGGACTAGCGGGAGTCGGAGAGACCCAGTACTTC.

The rearrangement uses TRBV19 and TRBJ1-1; no clear D gene. Germline assignment: CDR1 LNHDA and CDR2 SQIVND (reference sequence). The V gene lost 3 bases and the J gene lost 5 bases, with 10 bases spanning the gap. This CDR3 has 13 amino acids. The CDR3 DNA sequence: TGTGCCAGTAGTATTGGACGGGCGACTGAAGCTTTCTTT. It codes for CASSIGRATEAFF.

V is TRBV7-2 and J is TRBJ2-7; 10 nucleotides match TRBD1. The CDR3 totals 15 residues. V lost 1 base to trimming and J lost 3 bases; unmatched junction nucleotides: 3. Germline V gene sequence: CDR1 SGHTA, CDR2 FQGNSA. The CDR3 reads CASSLVGTGVYEQYF. The CDR3 DNA sequence: TGTGCCAGCAGCTTAGTAGGGACAGGGGTCTACGAGCAGTACTTC.

This clonotype has a handful of counts. The chain has TRBV7-3 and TRBJ1-5; possible D gene TRBD1, 6 bases. Trimming took 5 bases from V and 3 from J, leaving 20 bases between them. CDR1 and CDR2 (germline): SGHTA, FQGTGA. The CDR3 runs to 17 residues. The CDR3 sequence is CASSPHPGGQHNQPQHF. CDR3 DNA: TGTGCCAGCAGCCCCCACCCCGGAGGACAGCACAATCAGCCCCAGCATTTT.

This clonotype was detected only a few times. J is TRBJ1-6 and V is TRBV6-1, with D maybe TRBD1 (6 bases). With 3 bases removed from V and 5 bases from J, the gap between germline ends came to 14 bases. The length of the CDR3 is 16 residues. Germline V gene data show CDR1 as MNHNS and CDR2 as SASEGT. The CDR3 DNA is TGTGCCAGCAGTGATCAGGGGCGAGGAAATAATTCACCCCTCCACTTT. Protein product: CASSDQGRGNNSPLHF.

The genes are TRBV20-1 and TRBJ2-7; tentatively, D is TRBD2 (6 bases). Germline CDR1 reads DFQATT; CDR2 reads SNEGSKA (reference sequence). This CDR3 comprises 13 residues. The V end was cut by 3 bases, the J end by 3 bases, with 12 bases between. CDR3: CSASGRGIYEQYF. The CDR3 DNA is TGCAGTGCTAGCGGGAGAGGGATCTACGAGCAGTACTTC.

Regarding this clonotype: A much larger clonotype is one base distant, so this may be a read error. V is TRBV20-1 and J is TRBJ2-7; TRBD1 is a possible D gene (6 bases). The CDR3 is made up of 16 amino acids. Trimming left V 3 bases short and J 0 bases short, with 18 bases between. Germline V gene sequence: CDR1 DFQATT, CDR2 SNEGSKA (reference sequence). The CDR3 DNA reads TGCAGTGCTAGTGGGCGTGGGGGCAGAAGCTCCTACGAGCAGTACTTC. As protein: CSASGRGGRSSYEQYF.

In this sample, this clonotype turned up many times. V is TRBV3-1 and J is TRBJ1-1; 7 positions agree with TRBD1. Trimming at V came to 1 base and at J to 5 bases, leaving 13 bases not matched to a gene. Germline lookup yields CDR1 LGHDT and CDR2 YNNKEL (reference sequence). CDR3 size: 17 residues. CDR3 DNA sequence: TGTGCCAGCAGCCAAGGTAAACAGGGGTCCCTTGGGACTGAAGCTTTCTTT. Translating gives CASSQGKQGSLGTEAFF.

The chain has TRBV20-1 and TRBJ2-1; 10 nucleotides align to TRBD2. Looked up from germline, CDR1 is DFQATT and CDR2 is SNEGSKA (reference sequence). The CDR3 consists of 13 residues. V dropped 2 bases and J dropped 7; count of bases not matched to a gene: 2. The CDR3 protein is CSARLAGENEQFF. CDR3 bases: TGCAGTGCTAGACTAGCGGGAGAAAATGAGCAGTTCTTC.

This clonotype was seen a few times. The rearrangement uses TRBV10-1 and TRBJ2-7, with 8 bases identical to TRBD2. Looked up from germline, CDR1 is WNHNN and CDR2 is SYGVQD (reference sequence). V dropped 7 bases and J dropped 4; count of bases not matched to a gene: 9. This CDR3 comprises 14 residues. The CDR3: CASTLAGRGYEQYF. CDR3 DNA: TGCGCCAGCACCCTAGCGGGTCGAGGGTACGAGCAGTACTTC.

This clonotype was observed a few times. The J gene is TRBJ1-2, the V gene TRBV5-1, with 10 bases fitting TRBD1. The CDR3 is 13 residues long. Germline-derived CDR1 and CDR2 are SGHRS and YFSETQ. Trimming at V came to 5 bases and at J to 6 bases, leaving 4 bases not matched to a gene. The CDR3 is CASRTDRGNGYTF. For the CDR3, the DNA is TGCGCCAGCAGAACGGACAGGGGGAATGGCTACACCTTC.

In its sample, this clonotype was seen a few times. The J gene is TRBJ2-6, the V gene TRBV18; the D is unclear. This CDR3 is 21 amino acids long. The germline CDR1 and CDR2 sequences are KGHSH and LQKENI. Trimming took off 2 bases at V and 0 bases at J, with 23 bases between the two ends. CDR3 bases: TGTGCCAGCTCACCAATGGGGTCCATAACCCATACGATCTCTGGGGCCAACGTCCTGACTTTC. Translation gives CASSPMGSITHTISGANVLTF.

This clonotype has at least ten counts. This chain links TRBV2 with TRBJ2-1; D not certain. The V gene's germline CDR1 is SNHLY and CDR2 FYNNEI. This CDR3 comprises 13 residues. The ends were cut back, 6 bases at V and 4 bases at J, with 10 bases in the middle. This CDR3 is CASRKGEYNEQFF. Written as DNA, the CDR3 is TGTGCCAGCAGAAAGGGCGAGTACAATGAGCAGTTCTTC.

The chain has TRBV7-9 and TRBJ2-5; TRBD1 aligns across 11 bases. Germline CDR1 SEHNR, CDR2 FQNEAQ (reference sequence). Trimming took 5 bases from V and 3 from J; bases not matched to a gene: 8. The CDR3 spans 16 residues. CDR3 protein: CASSADRGRGEETQYF. The CDR3 region has the DNA TGTGCCAGCAGCGCGGACAGGGGGCGGGGGGAAGAGACCCAGTACTTC.

This sequence joins TRBV6-2 or TRBV6-3 and TRBJ2-1, with TRBD2 matching 8 bases. Germline trimming cut 2 bases from V and 7 bases from J; bases unmatched to any gene: 13. The germline V gene encodes CDR1 MNHEY and CDR2 SVGEGT. The CDR3 covers 17 residues. CDR3 amino acids: CASSYDREGRVLNEQFF. The DNA of the CDR3 is TGTGCCAGCAGTTACGATCGGGAGGGCCGGGTTCTAAATGAGCAGTTCTTC.

This clonotype occurred many times. The J gene is TRBJ1-5, the V gene TRBV6-1; TRBD1 might be the D (5 bases). This CDR3 spans 16 amino acids. CDR1 and CDR2 from the germline V gene are MNHNS and SASEGT. Trimming stripped 3 bases from V and 3 bases from J, with 15 bases between. The CDR3 DNA reads TGTGCCAGCAGTGATAGGGGATCCACCGCCAATCAGCCCCAGCATTTT. This sequence encodes CASSDRGSTANQPQHF.

This clonotype showed up just a few times. The chain is built from TRBV27 and TRBJ1-1; 8 nucleotides match TRBD1. The CDR3 length is 16 residues. Germline values: CDR1 MNHEY, CDR2 SMNVEV (reference sequence). Losses at the gene ends were 1 base for V and 6 bases for J; bases not matched to a gene: 10. The CDR3 spells CASSLLSPGTGSEAFF. The DNA of the CDR3 is TGTGCCAGCAGTTTATTATCCCCAGGGACAGGCTCTGAAGCTTTCTTT.